The entry that follows covers one T cell receptor beta chain sequence. As yet, its antigen is unknown. The sample originates from a study of cytomegalovirus exposure and HLA in healthy donors. Study-wide findings and caveats: Owing to their indistinguishability, certain V segments, notably TRBV6-2 and TRBV6-3, were excluded.

CDR3 length: 13 amino acids. The V end lost 1 base, the J end lost 4 bases, and 5 bases lay between the germline ends. CDR1 and CDR2 (germline): SGHTA, FQGNSA. Primers: 60 Vbeta forward and 13 Jbeta reverse. Libraries were prepared by immunoSEQ multiplex PCR; TCRdb keeps only in-frame clonotypes and omits some of them. Of 250,000 or so clones listed, about 90% are singletons. This sequence was found in a girl aged 2 to 9 in good health and CMV-seronegative. V gene TRBV7-2 combines with J gene TRBJ1-5; D call uncertain. What was sequenced was PBMCs. CDR3 coding DNA: TGTGCCAGCAGCTTAGGGGCGAATCAGCCCCAGCATTTT. Translated, it gives CASSLGANQPQHF.